This T cell receptor (beta chain) was obtained from a study of regulatory T cells in long-lasting Graves disease. Sequencing libraries for TCR beta were prepared with iRepertoire HTBI primers and Arm-PCR of CDR3 regions. From the multiplex PCR reads, TCRdb called clonotypes with MiXCR, one entry per CDR3 protein. Of around 320,000 distinct CDR3 sequences in the sample, over 15% are singletons; the top ten hold 30%. There are many counts of this clonotype. Its antigen is currently unknown. Time point given: newly diagnosed GD, antithyroid drugs for less than 3 months. RNA isolated from PBMCs was used to make the TCR library. The trim removed 1 base at V and 6 bases at J, leaving 7 bases unmatched. Per the germline V gene, CDR1 is SGHAT and CDR2 is FQNNGV. The CDR3 is 15 amino acids. Overall study results and limits: Persistent disease exhibited a predilection for TRBV28, TRBJ1-2 and TRBJ2-5.

These sequences were also reported in another study, on T cells in Graves' hyperthyroidism and ophthalmopathy.

Material: peripheral blood mononuclear cells (PBMCs), obtained at new diagnosis, from a patient treated with antithyroid drugs. This clonotype originated in a man aged 35-49 years with Graves disease. The chain employs TRBV11-2 and TRBJ1-2, with 8 bases aligning to TRBD1. This CDR3 is CASSLGAGGAHGYTF. CDR3 DNA: TGTGCCAGCAGCTTAGGTGCAGGGGGCGCCCATGGCTACACCTTC. The full variable domain, in which reference TRBV11-2 and TRBJ1-2 provide the parts outside the CDR3, is EAGVAQSPRYKIIEKRQSVAFWCNPISGHATLYWYQQILGQGPKLLIQFQNNGVVDDSQLPKDRFSAERLKGVDSTLKIQPAKLEDSAVYLCASSLGAGGAHGYTFGSGTRLTVV.